This T cell receptor (beta chain) was observed in a study of spatial heterogeneity in lung cancer. The time point is: blood at routine non-recurrence follow-up after resection. Unsorted tumor, nontumor lung tissue or cryopreserved PBMC supplied the whole RNA. Note on this clonotype: This may come from a read error, since a much larger clone is one base off.

Germline CDR1 MNHEY, CDR2 SVGEGT. This CDR3 is built from 13 residues. V lost 6 bases and J 7 bases, leaving 13 bases between the germline ends. TCRdb redid the calling of the 5' RACE reads with MiXCR, one entry per CDR3 protein. Here the sample spans 25,000 or so distinct CDR3 sequences, approximately 6% being singletons. The gene calls are TRBV6-2 or TRBV6-3 and TRBJ2-1; a weak D match, TRBD2 (5 bases). The specimen was PBMCs, collected at follow-up. This sequence originates from a male donor with early-stage non-small cell lung cancer. The CDR3 sequence: CASRDSAMNEQFF. CDR3 DNA sequence: TGTGCCAGCAGGGACTCCGCAATGAATGAGCAGTTCTTC.